Only one count was recorded for the clone carrying this T cell receptor (beta chain). This record belongs to a study of blood T cell repertoires in COVID-19. At the level of the study: PBMCs, B-cell-depleted T cells, or T cells were the source of the cDNA or gDNA that made up the material.

In the authors' workflow: From reference gene primer amplification, estimates of nucleated cell counts were derived. The table came from immunoSEQ multiplex PCR; TCRdb's copy has only in-frame clones and leaves some out. V, J and clone size were drawn from that table, and D and trimming were deduced from the DNA. The data show fewer than 120,000 clones, with approximately 85% seen just once and 16% held by the top ten. Germline V lookup: CDR1 GTSNPN, CDR2 SVGIG (reference sequence). Trimming left V 2 bases short and J 4 bases short, with 9 bases between. This CDR3 spans 12 amino acids. The chain carries TRBV30 and TRBJ2-7; no reliable D call. The origin of this receptor is a woman between 55 and 75 years old with acute or convalescent COVID-19. Sequences were obtained from peripheral blood. The CDR3 reads CAWSPGYYEQYF. CDR3 nucleotides: TGTGCCTGGAGTCCCGGGTATTACGAGCAGTACTTC.